This entry is about one T cell receptor beta chain. These data originate in a study of long-term antiretroviral therapy in people with HIV. Germline V gives CDR1 MNHEY, CDR2 SVGAGI. The germline V and J ends were trimmed by 6 bases and 0 bases, with 6 bases remaining between them. This CDR3 region has 13 residues. Sequencing used immunoSEQ v3.0 at survey level. Here immunoSEQ multiplex PCR was the method, and the copy in TCRdb shows in-frame clones only, minus some. Here the sample spans roughly 30,000 clones, 85% to 95% being singletons. V and J are TRBV6-5 and TRBJ2-1; no definite D call. The material was unsorted PBMCs, obtained 5.3 years after starting antiretroviral therapy. The clonotype was recovered from a man aged 45-65 years with HIV. The CDR3 sequence: CASRSRSYNEQFF. The CDR3 DNA reads TGTGCCAGCAGGTCGCGCTCCTACAATGAGCAGTTCTTC.